This record concerns one TCR beta chain sequence. No antigen is known for it. The source of the sample is a study of cytotoxic CD8 clonotypes in ibrutinib-treated CLL. Study-wide points: Patients with sustained remission and those progressing were sampled at differing times. Higher clonality was seen at ibrutinib response and a return toward baseline at progression.

Method: immunoSEQ multiplex PCR; TCRdb's copy keeps in-frame clones and lacks some. The sample consists of roughly 180,000 clones, around 72% of them appearing once. Germline CDR1 is GTSNPN and CDR2 is SVGIG (reference sequence). The V end was cut by 4 bases, the J end by 5 bases, with 3 bases between. The length of the CDR3 is 10 residues. The chain is built from TRBV30 and TRBJ2-1, with D unresolved. The input for sequencing was PBMCs, taken after 24 months of ibrutinib treatment. The clonotype comes from a human donor with chronic lymphocytic leukemia. The DNA of the CDR3 is TGTGCCTGGAATGACAATGAGCAGTTCTTC. It translates to CAWNDNEQFF.